This is a list of T cell receptor beta chains from one sample in a study of shared clonotypes between healthy human individuals. Libraries were prepared by immunoSEQ multiplex PCR; TCRdb keeps only in-frame clonotypes and omits some of them. The data hold roughly 2.5 million clones, with 85% to 95% observed a single time. The sample consisted of naive CD4+ T cells sorted from blood. These receptors all come from a young man in good health. The CDR3 runs from the conserved cysteine through the conserved F or W. The order of the fields is V gene, CDR3 protein.

v_gene: TRBV25-1; CDR3aa: CASSGVAGTIKNEQFF
v_gene: TRBV5-1; CDR3aa: CASTSQGSDTQYF
v_gene: TRBV7-9; CDR3aa: CASSSPGTSSSYNSPLHF
v_gene: TRBV18; CDR3aa: CASSPLAGSTDTQYF
v_gene: TRBV13; CDR3aa: CASSPYGTSGKYEQFF
v_gene: TRBV6-1; CDR3aa: CASSAQGVGNTIYF
v_gene: TRBV5-4; CDR3aa: CASSLGAGAETQYF
v_gene: TRBV18; CDR3aa: CASSPIGSFYEQYF
v_gene: TRBV5-1; CDR3aa: CASSFYPGTYEQYF
v_gene: TRBV6-1; CDR3aa: CASSVRTGGTYEQYF
v_gene: TRBV19; CDR3aa: CASSIRARPISGAFF
v_gene: TRBV18; CDR3aa: CASSPRQGWYEQYF
v_gene: TRBV7-2; CDR3aa: CASSQGGARGNEQFF
v_gene: TRBV6-1; CDR3aa: CASSETGGQPQHF
v_gene: TRBV19; CDR3aa: CASSPDGAGNQPQHF
v_gene: TRBV14; CDR3aa: CASSRGGEKLFF
v_gene: TRBV29-1; CDR3aa: CSVRSSTNEKLFF
v_gene: TRBV11-2; CDR3aa: CASSLTGINTGELFF
v_gene: TRBV11-2; CDR3aa: CASSSKSGRAYNEQFF
v_gene: TRBV7-9; CDR3aa: CASSRGSANTGELFF
v_gene: TRBV4-1; CDR3aa: CASSQDSGKSGNTIYF
v_gene: TRBV2; CDR3aa: CASFRQGKSEQYF
v_gene: TRBV5-7; CDR3aa: CASSLRTQGYQPQHF
v_gene: TRBV6-5; CDR3aa: CASSRSATGELFF
v_gene: TRBV5-1; CDR3aa: CASSRENTGELFF
v_gene: TRBV7-2; CDR3aa: CASSPQVVDTQYF
v_gene: TRBV28; CDR3aa: CASSFRVGQPQHF
v_gene: TRBV5-4; CDR3aa: CASSSGGQGARNTEAFF
v_gene: TRBV5-1; CDR3aa: CASSNRKTFGTGLYEQYF
v_gene: TRBV10-3; CDR3aa: CAMADSSDTQYF
v_gene: TRBV6-5; CDR3aa: CASSDRGFEAFF
v_gene: TRBV7-9; CDR3aa: CASSLTTGNTEAFF
v_gene: TRBV4-1; CDR3aa: CASSQDQGSEQYF
v_gene: TRBV4-1; CDR3aa: CASSQVVEVLSPGELFF
v_gene: TRBV2; CDR3aa: CASIIPGQGNTEAFF
v_gene: TRBV11-2; CDR3aa: CASSFAQVGGRADTQYF
v_gene: TRBV18; CDR3aa: CASSPLAGGLSTDTQYF
v_gene: TRBV7-9; CDR3aa: CASSFAGGAETQYF